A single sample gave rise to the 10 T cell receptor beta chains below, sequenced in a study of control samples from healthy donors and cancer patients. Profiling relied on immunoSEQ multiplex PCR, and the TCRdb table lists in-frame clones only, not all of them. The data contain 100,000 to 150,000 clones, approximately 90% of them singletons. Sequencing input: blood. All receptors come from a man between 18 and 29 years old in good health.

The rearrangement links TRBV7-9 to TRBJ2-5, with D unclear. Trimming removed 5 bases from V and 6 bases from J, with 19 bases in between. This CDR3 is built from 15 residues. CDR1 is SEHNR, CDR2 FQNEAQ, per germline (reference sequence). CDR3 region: CASSPKMRLGKTQYF. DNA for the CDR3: TGTGCCAGCAGCCCGAAGATGCGGTTGGGGAAGACCCAGTACTTC.

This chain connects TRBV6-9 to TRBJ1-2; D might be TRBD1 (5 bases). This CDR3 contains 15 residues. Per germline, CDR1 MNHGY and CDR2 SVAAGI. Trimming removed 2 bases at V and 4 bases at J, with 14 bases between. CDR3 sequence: CASSYVRGSLYGYTF. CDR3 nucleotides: TGTGCCAGCAGTTATGTGCGGGGCTCCCTCTATGGCTACACCTTC.

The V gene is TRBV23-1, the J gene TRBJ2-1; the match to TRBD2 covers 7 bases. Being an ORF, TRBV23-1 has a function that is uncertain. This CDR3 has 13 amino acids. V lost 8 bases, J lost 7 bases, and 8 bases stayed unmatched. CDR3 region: CASPAGERNEQFF. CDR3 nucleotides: TGCGCCAGCCCGGCGGGGGAGAGAAATGAGCAGTTCTTC.

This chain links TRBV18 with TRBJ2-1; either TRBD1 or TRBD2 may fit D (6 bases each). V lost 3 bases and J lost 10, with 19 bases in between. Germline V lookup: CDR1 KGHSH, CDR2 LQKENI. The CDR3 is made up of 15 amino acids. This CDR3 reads CASSPRRGALQEQFF. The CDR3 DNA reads TGTGCCAGCTCACCTAGGAGGGGGGCATTGCAAGAGCAGTTCTTC.

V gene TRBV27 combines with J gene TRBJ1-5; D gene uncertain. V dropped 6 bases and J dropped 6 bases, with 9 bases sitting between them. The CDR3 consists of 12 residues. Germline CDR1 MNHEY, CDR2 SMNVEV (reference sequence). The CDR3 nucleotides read TGTGCCAGCAGCCCCGGGGTTCAGCCCCAGCATTTT. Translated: CASSPGVQPQHF.

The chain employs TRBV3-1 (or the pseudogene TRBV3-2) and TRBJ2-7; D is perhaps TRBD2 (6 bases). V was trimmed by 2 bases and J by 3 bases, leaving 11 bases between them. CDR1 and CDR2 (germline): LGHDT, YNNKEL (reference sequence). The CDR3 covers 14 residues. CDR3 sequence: CASSQRLGYYEQYF. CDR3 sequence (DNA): TGTGCCAGCAGCCAAAGACTAGGGTACTACGAGCAGTACTTC.

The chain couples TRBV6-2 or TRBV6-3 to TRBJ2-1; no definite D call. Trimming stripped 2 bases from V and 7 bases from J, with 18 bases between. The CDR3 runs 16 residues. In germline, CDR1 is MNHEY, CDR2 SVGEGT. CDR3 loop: CASSYGPSGPRNEQFF. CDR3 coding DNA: TGTGCCAGCAGTTACGGACCCAGTGGGCCAAGGAATGAGCAGTTCTTC.

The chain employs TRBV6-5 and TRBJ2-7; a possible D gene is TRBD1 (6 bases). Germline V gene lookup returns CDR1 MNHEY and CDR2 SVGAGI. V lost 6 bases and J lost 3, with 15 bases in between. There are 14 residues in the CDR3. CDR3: CASSPQGGNYEQYF. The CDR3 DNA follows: TGTGCCAGCAGCCCCCAAGGGGGTAACTACGAGCAGTACTTC.

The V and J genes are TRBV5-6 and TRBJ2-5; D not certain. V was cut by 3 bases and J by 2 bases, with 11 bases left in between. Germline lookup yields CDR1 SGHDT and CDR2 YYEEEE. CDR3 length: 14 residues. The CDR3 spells CASSWGSSQETQYF. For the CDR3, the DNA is TGTGCCAGCAGCTGGGGTAGCAGTCAAGAGACCCAGTACTTC.

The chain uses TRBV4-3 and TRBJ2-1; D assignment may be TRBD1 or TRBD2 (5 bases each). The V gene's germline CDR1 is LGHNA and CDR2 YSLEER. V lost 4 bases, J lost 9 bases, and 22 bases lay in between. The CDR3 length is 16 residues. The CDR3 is CASSPRGGLGQGEQFF. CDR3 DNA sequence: TGCGCCAGCAGCCCCCGGGGCGGTTTGGGTCAGGGTGAGCAGTTCTTC.